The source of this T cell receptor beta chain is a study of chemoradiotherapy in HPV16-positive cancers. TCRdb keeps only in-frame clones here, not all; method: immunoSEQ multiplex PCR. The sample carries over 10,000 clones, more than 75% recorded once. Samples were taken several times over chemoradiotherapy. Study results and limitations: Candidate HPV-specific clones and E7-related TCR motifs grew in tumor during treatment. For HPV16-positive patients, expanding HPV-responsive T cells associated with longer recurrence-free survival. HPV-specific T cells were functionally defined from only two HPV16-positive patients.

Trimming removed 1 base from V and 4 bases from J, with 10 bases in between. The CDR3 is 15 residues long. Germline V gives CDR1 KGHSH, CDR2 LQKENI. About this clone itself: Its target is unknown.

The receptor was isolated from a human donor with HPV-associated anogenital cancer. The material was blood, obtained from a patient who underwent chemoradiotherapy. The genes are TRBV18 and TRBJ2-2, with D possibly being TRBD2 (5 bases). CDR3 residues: CASSPRGSLTGELFF. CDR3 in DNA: TGTGCCAGCTCACCACGCGGGTCACTCACCGGGGAGCTGTTTTTT.